These 21 T cell receptor beta chains were all obtained from the same sample, sequenced in a study of cytomegalovirus exposure and HLA in healthy donors (dated by TCRdb to 2015 to 2018). Library preparation used the immunoSEQ multiplex PCR assay. The multiplex PCR relied on a mix of 60 forward primers for TCR Vbeta segments and 13 reverse primers for TCR Jbeta segments. This is the immuneACCESS table as TCRdb keeps it, with only in-frame sequences that have V and J called. A part of the clones is gone; compared with another copy, unresolved V genes explain less than half, and the rest is unexplained. This sample has approximately 130,000 clones in its table, and about 77% of those were observed once. The ten largest clones add up to roughly 1.2% of the sample. What was sequenced was PBMCs. The receptors originated from a man between 45 and 60 years old in good health and CMV-seronegative.

The CDR3 DNA follows: TGCGCCAGCAGCTCTTACAATGAGCAGTTCTTC. Its translation is CASSSYNEQFF. The V and J genes are TRBV5-1 and TRBJ2-1; D is unresolved. Germline loops: CDR1 SGHRS, CDR2 YFSETQ. The CDR3 loop spans 11 amino acids. Trimming left V 3 bases short and J 4 bases short, with 2 bases between.

The chain is built from TRBV28 and TRBJ1-4; possible D gene TRBD1, 6 bases. The V end was cut by 2 bases, the J end by 3 bases, with 13 bases between. Germline V lookup: CDR1 MDHEN, CDR2 SYDVKM. The CDR3 consists of 16 residues. Here the CDR3 DNA reads TGTGCCAGCAGTTTAGCGGGGGGCTGGGCTAATGAAAAACTGTTTTTT. Protein product: CASSLAGGWANEKLFF.

Notes on this clone: The junction departs from germline at one end; a sequencing error may be responsible. The chain is built from TRBV7-7 and TRBJ2-2, with 10 bases aligning to TRBD2. The CDR3 is 17 residues long. The V gene's germline CDR1 is SSHAT and CDR2 FNYEAQ (reference sequence). As DNA, the CDR3 is TGTGCTAGCAGCTTAGGTCAAGCGGGAGGGTCGGGCAGGGAGCTGTTTTTT. It codes for CASSLGQAGGSGRELFF.

V usage is TRBV5-4 and J usage is TRBJ2-7; a weak D match, TRBD2 (6 bases). Germline-derived CDR1 and CDR2 are SGHNT and YYREEE (reference sequence). The V end was cut by 2 bases, the J end by 0 bases, with 12 bases between. This CDR3 has 15 amino acids. CDR3 in DNA: TGTGCCAGCAGCTTTTTTGGGGGGACCTCCTACGAGCAGTACTTC. Protein product: CASSFFGGTSYEQYF.

V and J are TRBV13 and TRBJ2-3; 13 bases line up with TRBD2. Germline values: CDR1 PRHDT, CDR2 FYEKMQ (reference sequence). Unmatched junction bases numbered 5, after V lost 5 bases and J lost 3 bases. The CDR3 contains 16 residues. CDR3 bases: TGTGCCAGCAGCCCACGGACTAGCGGGAGTACAGATACGCAGTATTTT. It specifies CASSPRTSGSTDTQYF.

The V gene is TRBV28, the J gene TRBJ2-5; D not certain. The CDR3 contains 11 residues. Trimming took off 8 bases at V and 5 bases at J, with 9 bases between the two ends. Germline CDR1 MDHEN, CDR2 SYDVKM. CDR3 region: CASGRGETQYF. DNA for the CDR3: TGTGCCAGCGGCCGAGGCGAGACCCAGTACTTC.

The chain is built from TRBV19 and TRBJ1-1, with D perhaps TRBD1 (5 bases). From germline, CDR1 is LNHDA and CDR2 SQIVND (reference sequence). V was shortened by 3 bases and J by 2 bases, with 7 bases between the two germline ends. CDR3 length equals 13 residues. CDR3 bases: TGTGCCAGTAGTATTCAGGGAAACACTGAAGCTTTCTTT. Translation: CASSIQGNTEAFF. The full variable domain, with the rest looked up from reference TRBV19 and TRBJ1-1, is DGGITQSPKYLFRKEGQNVTLSCEQNLNHDAMYWYRQDPGQGLRLIYYSQIVNDFQKGDIAEGYSVSREKKESFPLTVTSAQKNPTAFYLCASSIQGNTEAFFGQGTRLTVV.

This rearrangement joins TRBV2 to TRBJ2-7, with 10 bases identical to TRBD1. CDR3 length: 12 amino acids. Germline V CDR1 and CDR2: SNHLY, FYNNEI. Losses at the gene ends were 8 bases for V and 6 bases for J; bases not matched to a gene: 4. This CDR3 is CASGDRGSEQYF. CDR3 DNA: TGTGCCAGCGGGGACAGGGGAAGCGAGCAGTACTTC.

This chain joins TRBV10-3 and TRBJ2-3; 8 bases align to TRBD2. This CDR3 is 14 amino acids long. V gave up 5 bases and J gave up 2 bases; unmatched junction bases: 3. Per germline, CDR1 ENHRY and CDR2 SYGVKD. This chain's CDR3 is CAISTSGPTDTQYF. CDR3 DNA: TGTGCCATCAGTACTAGCGGACCCACAGATACGCAGTATTTT.

The chain recombines TRBV10-1 with TRBJ2-7; no definite D call. Germline lookup yields CDR1 WNHNN and CDR2 SYGVQD (reference sequence). V shed 6 bases and J shed 4 bases, with 16 bases lying between them. CDR3 size: 14 residues. This chain's CDR3 is CASRQMSVGYEQYF. As DNA, the CDR3 is TGCGCCAGCAGGCAGATGAGCGTGGGTTACGAGCAGTACTTC.

This chain joins TRBV19 and TRBJ2-6; the D gene is possibly TRBD2 (6 bases). The CDR3 has 17 residues. The V and J ends lost 6 bases and 0 bases respectively, with 15 bases between them. The V gene's germline CDR1 is LNHDA and CDR2 SQIVND (reference sequence). The CDR3 sequence is CASSRYRGDSGANVLTF. As DNA, the CDR3 is TGTGCCAGTAGCCGTTATCGCGGGGACTCTGGGGCCAACGTCCTGACTTTC.

This chain links TRBV4-1 with TRBJ2-1; 8 bases are a match to TRBD2. CDR3 length equals 16 residues. After removal of 1 base from V and 4 bases from J, the junction contained 6 bases not matched to a gene. CDR1 and CDR2 (germline): MGHRA, YSYEKL. In DNA form, the CDR3 reads TGCGCCAGCAGCCAAGTTACCGGGAGGGGTTACAATGAGCAGTTCTTC. It specifies CASSQVTGRGYNEQFF.

The chain combines TRBV28 with TRBJ2-1; D might be TRBD1 (6 bases). Germline loops: CDR1 MDHEN, CDR2 SYDVKM. The CDR3 runs to 16 residues. V was trimmed by 3 bases and J by 1 base, leaving 13 bases between them. CDR3 in amino acids: CASSLGAFLSYNEQFF. The CDR3 DNA reads TGTGCCAGCAGTTTGGGGGCCTTTTTGTCCTACAATGAGCAGTTCTTC.

The sample holds a few counts of this clone. The chain recombines TRBV28 with TRBJ1-2; D is undetermined. The CDR3 contains 13 residues. Germline V lookup: CDR1 MDHEN, CDR2 SYDVKM. V was clipped by 3 bases and J by 2 bases, with 7 bases between them. The CDR3 nucleotides read TGTGCCAGCAGTTTCGCGGTAAACTATGGCTACACCTTC. It translates to CASSFAVNYGYTF.

The rearrangement uses TRBV7-9 and TRBJ2-7, with D perhaps matching TRBD2 (6 bases). CDR1 and CDR2 from the germline V gene are SEHNR and FQNEAQ (reference sequence). V was cut by 5 bases and J by 6 bases, with 11 bases left in between. The CDR3 consists of 12 residues. DNA for the CDR3: TGTGCCAGCAGCACGTCCGGGGGCGAGCAGTACTTC. Amino acids: CASSTSGGEQYF.

This clone occurred once. The CDR3 bases are TGTGCCAGCAGCCCTTTTAGCGGGAACTCCTACAATGAGCAGTTCTTC. Its translation: CASSPFSGNSYNEQFF. This chain connects TRBV14 to TRBJ2-1; 8 bases align to TRBD2. Germline trimming cut 4 bases from V and 0 bases from J; bases unmatched to any gene: 5. CDR1 SGHDN and CDR2 FVKESK come from the germline V gene. The CDR3 is made up of 16 amino acids.

This clone was observed a single time. This rearrangement joins TRBV19 to TRBJ1-5; 9 nucleotides align to TRBD1. V lost 6 bases to trimming and J lost 7 bases; unmatched junction nucleotides: 7. The CDR3 loop spans 14 amino acids. The germline V gene encodes CDR1 LNHDA and CDR2 SQIVND (reference sequence). The DNA for the CDR3 is TGTGCCAGTAGAGAAGGACAGGGGACCCAGCCCCAGCATTTT. Translated, it gives CASREGQGTQPQHF.

V usage is TRBV29-1 and J usage is TRBJ2-5, with 7 bases matching TRBD2. Germline CDR1 SQVTM, CDR2 ANQGSEA. J lost 4 bases, V lost 6 bases, and 8 bases had no gene match. The CDR3 is 13 amino acids. This chain's CDR3 is CSVLGGGSETQYF. For the CDR3, the DNA is TGCAGCGTCCTTGGGGGGGGGTCAGAGACCCAGTACTTC.

The chain combines TRBV20-1 with TRBJ2-1; D gene ambiguous. Germline V gene lookup returns CDR1 DFQATT and CDR2 SNEGSKA (reference sequence). CDR3 length equals 11 residues. Between the trimmed V and J ends, which lost 3 bases and 7 bases, there was a span of 7 bases. CDR3 protein: CSASVANEQFF. CDR3 nucleotides: TGCAGTGCTAGTGTTGCGAATGAGCAGTTCTTC.

This chain links TRBV11-2 with TRBJ2-1; tentative D call: TRBD2 (7 bases). The ends were cut back, 0 bases at V and 5 bases at J, with 20 bases in the middle. In germline, CDR1 is SGHAT, CDR2 FQNNGV. The CDR3 is made up of 18 amino acids. The CDR3 nucleotides are TGTGCCAGCAGCTTAGAGGTTGGGGGGGCCCTCACCCACAATGAGCAGTTCTTC. It encodes CASSLEVGGALTHNEQFF.

V is TRBV28 and J is TRBJ1-4; tentative D call: TRBD1 (5 bases). Trimming removed 5 bases from V and 7 bases from J, with 17 bases in between. The CDR3 has 15 residues. Per the germline V gene, CDR1 is MDHEN and CDR2 is SYDVKM. DNA for the CDR3: TGTGCCAGCAGTCCAGGGCAGGGCCGGGTTGAAAAACTGTTTTTT. It translates to CASSPGQGRVEKLFF. Filled out from reference TRBV28 and TRBJ1-4, the complete variable domain reads DVKVTQSSRYLVKRTGEKVFLECVQDMDHENMFWYRQDPGLGLRLIYFSYDVKMKEKGDIPEGYSVSREKKERFSLILESASTNQTSMYLCASSPGQGRVEKLFFGSGTQLSVL.